The text below deals with one TCR beta chain. The record originates from a study of blood T cell repertoires in COVID-19. Turning to the study itself: Sites in the United States, Italy and Spain provided acute and convalescent COVID-19 samples. T cells, B-cell-depleted T cells, or PBMCs supplied cDNA or gDNA.

Method: immunoSEQ multiplex PCR; TCRdb's copy keeps in-frame clones and lacks some. Of roughly 100,000 clones detected, about four fifths appear once; the ten largest clones hold around 4.8%. The receptor was derived from a man older than 75 with COVID-19, enrolled during active disease. Sequenced: peripheral blood.

CDR3 in DNA: TGTGCCAGCAGTGAGGGACAGGGGGAGAACACTGAAGCTTTCTTT. Translating it yields CASSEGQGENTEAFF. The chain couples TRBV6-6 to TRBJ1-1, with 11 positions matching TRBD1. The CDR3 is made up of 15 amino acids. Germline V gene sequence: CDR1 MNHNY, CDR2 SVGAGI (reference sequence). With 5 bases clipped from V and 1 base from J, the junction kept 3 bases outside the gene matches.